Listed here are 29 T cell receptor beta chains from one sample, sequenced in a study of blood T cell repertoires in COVID-19. The repertoire was sequenced with immunoSEQ multiplex PCR; TCRdb's copy has only in-frame clones and lacks some. The sample holds about 130,000 clones, 86% seen once. The sequenced material came from PBMCs or T cells enriched from blood (not recorded which). These receptors were collected from a woman aged 45-65 years who had recovered from COVID-19.

The chain recombines TRBV6-1 with TRBJ1-5; D remains unclear. Trimming took off 0 bases at V and 3 bases at J, with 18 bases between the two ends. Germline-derived CDR1 and CDR2 are MNHNS and SASEGT. This CDR3 is built from 18 residues. CDR3 region: CASSEAHEIPRVNQPQHF. The CDR3 coding sequence is TGTGCCAGCAGTGAAGCCCATGAAATACCGAGGGTCAATCAGCCCCAGCATTTT.

V usage is TRBV12-3 or TRBV12-4 and J usage is TRBJ2-2; no clear D gene. V was cut by 1 base and J by 4 bases, with 4 bases left in between. This CDR3 region has 13 residues. CDR3 nucleotides: TGTGCCAGCAGTTTAGTGCGCACCGGGGAGCTGTTTTTT. It translates to CASSLVRTGELFF.

V and J are TRBV18 and TRBJ2-7; 7 bases agree with TRBD1. This CDR3 has 15 amino acids. Trimming at V came to 2 bases and at J to 2 bases, leaving 6 bases not matched to a gene. Germline loops: CDR1 KGHSH, CDR2 LQKENI. The CDR3 here is CASSPVQQGAYEQYF. CDR3 DNA sequence: TGTGCCAGCTCACCAGTCCAGCAGGGGGCCTACGAGCAGTACTTC. Filled out from reference TRBV18 and TRBJ2-7, the complete variable domain reads NAGVMQNPRHLVRRRGQEARLRCSPMKGHSHVYWYRQLPEEGLKFMVYLQKENIIDESGMPKERFSAEFPKEGPSILRIQQVVRGDSAAYFCASSPVQQGAYEQYFGPGTRLTVT.

This rearrangement joins TRBV12-3 or TRBV12-4 to TRBJ2-7; D gene unclear. This CDR3 region has 11 residues. V shed 4 bases and J shed 1 base, with 2 bases lying between them. The CDR3 sequence: CASSSSYEQYF. CDR3 nucleotide sequence: TGTGCCAGCAGTTCATCCTACGAGCAGTACTTC.

CDR3 sequence (DNA): TGCGCCAGCAGCCGCTACACGGGACAGGGTAACGAGCAGTACTTC. Its protein is CASSRYTGQGNEQYF. The chain joins TRBV4-3 to TRBJ2-7, with TRBD1 identical over 9 bases. Trimming at V came to 4 bases and at J to 5 bases, leaving 9 bases not matched to a gene. Germline CDR1 reads LGHNA; CDR2 reads YSLEER. The CDR3 spans 15 residues.

The rearrangement joins TRBV7-9 to TRBJ2-5, with a weak D call TRBD1 (6 bases). The CDR3 extends over 14 amino acids. Germline lookup yields CDR1 SEHNR and CDR2 FQNEAQ (reference sequence). V lost 5 bases to trimming and J lost 2 bases, with 12 bases between them. CDR3 sequence (DNA): TGTGCCAGCAGCCTTCGACAGGAGCAAGAGACCCAGTACTTC. Translation: CASSLRQEQETQYF. Variable domain in full (rest from reference TRBV7-9 and TRBJ2-5): DTGVSQNPRHKITKRGQNVTFRCDPISEHNRLYWYRQTLGQGPEFLTYFQNEAQLEKSRLLSDRFSAERPKGSFSTLEIQRTEQGDSAMYLCASSLRQEQETQYFGPGTRLLVL.

This clone has just one count. The rearrangement links TRBV6-9 to TRBJ2-4, with D perhaps TRBD2 (5 bases). Between the trimmed V and J ends, which lost 6 bases and 9 bases, there was a span of 18 bases. CDR3 size: 14 residues. Germline V lookup: CDR1 MNHGY, CDR2 SVAAGI. The CDR3 spells CASSHPRRGSIQYF. The CDR3 DNA follows: TGTGCCAGCAGCCACCCACGCCGGGGTAGCATTCAGTACTTC.

This clone has just a few counts. This chain uses TRBV21-1 with TRBJ1-1; the tabulated D call, TRBD1, remains unverified against the DNA. TRBV21-1 is an annotated pseudogene. This CDR3 region has 16 residues. Here the CDR3 reads CASSKEKDRQNTEAFF. CDR3 DNA: TGTGCCAGCAGCAAAGAAAAGGACAGACAGAACACTGAAGCTTTCTTT.

The chain carries TRBV10-3 and TRBJ2-5; the match to TRBD1 covers 9 bases. The CDR3 spans 14 residues. Trimming at V came to 4 bases and at J to 1 base, leaving 1 base not matched to a gene. Germline V gene sequence: CDR1 ENHRY, CDR2 SYGVKD. The CDR3 sequence: CAISGDRVQETQYF. As DNA, the CDR3 is TGTGCCATCAGTGGGGACAGGGTCCAAGAGACCCAGTACTTC.

The rearrangement uses TRBV19 and TRBJ1-5; D call uncertain. Germline CDR1 is LNHDA and CDR2 is SQIVND (reference sequence). V lost 0 bases, J lost 7 bases, and 13 bases lay in between. The CDR3 consists of 15 residues. DNA of the CDR3: TGTGCCAGTAGTATAGATCAAAACGTGCGGCAGCCCCAGCATTTT. Translated, it gives CASSIDQNVRQPQHF.

The V gene is TRBV2, the J gene TRBJ2-3, with D unresolved. V lost 4 bases to trimming and J lost 6 bases, with 8 bases between them. Germline V gene lookup returns CDR1 SNHLY and CDR2 FYNNEI. The CDR3 extends over 12 amino acids. The CDR3 DNA reads TGTGCCAGCAGTGGATCCGAGGATACGCAGTATTTT. This codes for CASSGSEDTQYF.

V usage is TRBV24-1 and J usage is TRBJ1-2; D is undetermined. V was pared by 3 bases and J by 2 bases, with 9 bases between. Germline assignment: CDR1 KGHDR and CDR2 SFDVKD. The CDR3 loop spans 14 amino acids. As DNA, the CDR3 is TGTGCCACCAGTGATCCAGACACGAACTATGGCTACACCTTC. This codes for CATSDPDTNYGYTF.

This rearrangement joins TRBV19 to TRBJ1-2, with 8 bases fitting TRBD1. CDR3 length: 14 residues. Trimming at V came to 3 bases and at J to 8 bases, leaving 8 bases not matched to a gene. CDR1 and CDR2 from the germline V gene are LNHDA and SQIVND (reference sequence). CDR3 bases: TGTGCCAGTAGTATCGCCAGGGGGCAAGCGGGCTACACCTTC. Its protein is CASSIARGQAGYTF.

This chain joins TRBV9 and TRBJ1-1; D gene uncertain. The CDR3 is made up of 14 amino acids. Germline assignment: CDR1 SGDLS and CDR2 YYNGEE. Trimming removed 0 bases from V and 1 base from J, with 7 bases in between. The CDR3 is CASSVGGSNTEAFF. The CDR3 coding sequence is TGTGCCAGCAGCGTAGGCGGGTCGAACACTGAAGCTTTCTTT. The full variable domain, with the rest looked up from reference TRBV9 and TRBJ1-1, is DSGVTQTPKHLITATGQRVTLRCSPRSGDLSVYWYQQSLDQGLQFLIQYYNGEERAKGNILERFSAQQFPDLHSELNLSSLELGDSALYFCASSVGGSNTEAFFGQGTRLTVV.

The chain employs TRBV19 and TRBJ1-1; possible D gene TRBD1, 6 bases. Between the trimmed V and J ends, which lost 6 bases and 3 bases, there was a span of 11 bases. Per the germline V gene, CDR1 is LNHDA and CDR2 is SQIVND (reference sequence). CDR3 length: 13 residues. The CDR3, as DNA: TGTGCCAGTAGGGATACAGGGTACACTGAAGCTTTCTTT. Translating it yields CASRDTGYTEAFF.

The chain uses TRBV6-1 and TRBJ2-3, with TRBD1 as a possible D gene (6 bases). The CDR3 runs 14 residues. Per the germline V gene, CDR1 is MNHNS and CDR2 is SASEGT. V was clipped by 2 bases and J by 4 bases, with 10 bases between them. CDR3 region: CASSERGGPDTQYF. DNA for the CDR3: TGTGCCAGCAGTGAACGAGGGGGACCAGATACGCAGTATTTT.

The J gene is TRBJ1-2, the V gene TRBV27; TRBD1 matches 7 bases. Germline V gene lookup returns CDR1 MNHEY and CDR2 SMNVEV (reference sequence). The V and J ends lost 8 bases and 0 bases, in that order; junction bases with no gene match: 12. The CDR3 sequence is 16 residues long. CDR3 bases: TGTGCCAGCTCAAACCTGACAGGGCTAACTAACTATGGCTACACCTTC. Amino acids: CASSNLTGLTNYGYTF.

The genes are TRBV5-1 and TRBJ2-1; the match to TRBD1 covers 8 bases. Germline-derived CDR1 and CDR2 are SGHRS and YFSETQ. V lost 1 base, J lost 8 bases, and 8 bases stayed unmatched. This CDR3 has 15 amino acids. CDR3 loop: CASSLRQGAQDEQFF. For the CDR3, the DNA is TGCGCCAGCAGCTTGAGGCAGGGGGCGCAGGATGAGCAGTTCTTC.

The chain recombines TRBV19 with TRBJ2-3, with 7 bases matching TRBD2. The CDR3 loop spans 17 amino acids. Germline trimming cut 4 bases from V and 0 bases from J; bases unmatched to any gene: 10. Germline loops: CDR1 LNHDA, CDR2 SQIVND (reference sequence). The CDR3 reads CASSTDTPGLSTDTQYF. In DNA, the CDR3 is TGTGCCAGTAGTACCGACACCCCGGGACTAAGCACAGATACGCAGTATTTT.

V usage is TRBV6-6 and J usage is TRBJ1-4; weak D call: TRBD1 (5 bases). Trimming stripped 6 bases from V and 7 bases from J, with 15 bases between. This CDR3 has 14 residues. The germline V gene encodes CDR1 MNHNY and CDR2 SVGAGI (reference sequence). The CDR3 DNA is TGTGCCAGCAGCCGCAGGGAAAGGACTGAAAAACTGTTTTTT. Translation: CASSRRERTEKLFF.

The chain links TRBV15 to TRBJ2-2; D is ambiguous. The germline V and J ends were trimmed by 5 bases and 3 bases, with 7 bases remaining between them. From germline, CDR1 is LNHNV and CDR2 YYDKDF (reference sequence). This CDR3 spans 13 amino acids. The CDR3 protein is CATSARDTGELFF. CDR3 in DNA: TGTGCCACCAGCGCACGGGACACCGGGGAGCTGTTTTTT.

The sample holds a few counts of this clone. This sequence joins TRBV3-1 (or the pseudogene TRBV3-2) and TRBJ1-1; the D gene is possibly TRBD1 (5 bases). This CDR3 spans 15 amino acids. CDR1 is LGHDT, CDR2 YNNKEL, per germline (reference sequence). Deletions cut 2 bases from V and 3 bases from J, with 13 bases between. The DNA for the CDR3 is TGTGCCAGCAGCCAAAAGGTACAAGGGGACACTGAAGCTTTCTTT. Its protein product is CASSQKVQGDTEAFF.

The J gene is TRBJ1-1, the V gene TRBV7-2; TRBD1 might be the D (5 bases). V was cut by 3 bases and J by 3 bases, with 11 bases left in between. This CDR3 is built from 14 residues. Germline assignment: CDR1 SGHTA and CDR2 FQGNSA. CDR3 DNA: TGTGCCAGCAGCTTCAGGTGGGGGGACACTGAAGCTTTCTTT. Protein sequence: CASSFRWGDTEAFF.

The chain recombines TRBV10-3 with TRBJ1-4; 9 nucleotides line up with TRBD1. CDR3 length: 16 residues. The trim removed 4 bases at V and 7 bases at J, leaving 10 bases unmatched. Germline values: CDR1 ENHRY, CDR2 SYGVKD. Written as DNA, the CDR3 is TGTGCCATCAGTGTTGGGTTCGGACAGGGGCCTGAAAAACTGTTTTTT. This translates into CAISVGFGQGPEKLFF.

V and J are TRBV2 and TRBJ2-7; the match to TRBD2 covers 9 bases. V trimming: 7 bases; J trimming: 2 bases; junction bases outside the gene matches: 6. The CDR3 is made up of 14 amino acids. Per germline, CDR1 SNHLY and CDR2 FYNNEI. The CDR3 bases are TGTGCCAGCACTGCGGGGGGGATTCCCTACGAGCAGTACTTC. The encoded protein is CASTAGGIPYEQYF. The full variable domain, in which reference TRBV2 and TRBJ2-7 provide the parts outside the CDR3, is EPEVTQTPSHQVTQMGQEVILRCVPISNHLYFYWYRQILGQKVEFLVSFYNNEISEKSEIFDDQFSVERPDGSNFTLKIRSTKLEDSAMYFCASTAGGIPYEQYFGPGTRLTVT.

This clone was seen more than once but under ten times. The gene calls are TRBV11-2 and TRBJ1-6, with 11 bases lining up with TRBD1. The trim removed 5 bases at V and 9 bases at J, leaving 9 bases unmatched. In germline, CDR1 is SGHAT, CDR2 FQNNGV. The CDR3 loop spans 16 amino acids. The CDR3 DNA reads TGTGCCAGCAGCACGTGGACAGGGGGCGCGGGTTCACCCCTCCACTTT. Its translation is CASSTWTGGAGSPLHF.

The V and J genes are TRBV19 and TRBJ2-7, with 7 positions matching TRBD1. The trim removed 0 bases at V and 2 bases at J, leaving 7 bases unmatched. The germline CDR1 and CDR2 sequences are LNHDA and SQIVND (reference sequence). This CDR3 region has 16 residues. Here the CDR3 reads CASSIDLWTGAYEQYF. The DNA for the CDR3 is TGTGCCAGTAGTATAGATTTATGGACAGGAGCCTACGAGCAGTACTTC.

The chain couples TRBV12-3 or TRBV12-4 to TRBJ1-2; D not certain. Trimming took off 6 bases at V and 2 bases at J, with 10 bases between the two ends. The CDR3 is made up of 13 amino acids. CDR3 sequence reads: CASSEIKNYGYTF. In DNA, the CDR3 is TGTGCCAGCAGCGAGATAAAAAACTATGGCTACACCTTC.

The chain uses TRBV15 and TRBJ2-1; D perhaps matches TRBD1 (5 bases). V lost 4 bases and J lost 4, with 11 bases in between. The CDR3 is made up of 14 amino acids. Germline V gives CDR1 LNHNV, CDR2 YYDKDF (reference sequence). CDR3 bases: TGTGCCACCAGCATGGGCCAGGGTTACAATGAGCAGTTCTTC. As protein: CATSMGQGYNEQFF.